Below, one T cell receptor beta chain is given with its context. Its antigen is unidentified. The record originates from a study of post-analysis software for immune sequencing data. Looking at the study overall: Secondary progressive, relapsing-remitting and progressive-relapsing multiple sclerosis were among the included disease courses.

Unique molecular identifiers had been added to the TCR beta cDNA libraries. Input of about 0.95 to 11 million T cells yielded approximately 500,000 cDNA molecules. TCRdb passed the PCR reads through MiXCR, listing each CDR3 protein once. The data contain fewer than 700,000 distinct CDR3 sequences, 44% of them singletons. Overall study results and limits: Multiple sclerosis was associated with a significant reduction in normalized Chao1 diversity relative to controls. Batch-matched samples strongly co-clustered by F measure.

Sequenced input: blood. This receptor was identified in a girl aged 5-17 years with multiple sclerosis.

In DNA, the CDR3 is TGTGCCAGCAGCTTGGTTTTGGTGGCAGGATTTAGCAATCAGCCCCAGCATTTT. Protein product: CASSLVLVAGFSNQPQHF. This sequence joins TRBV5-5 and TRBJ1-5; D gene uncertain. The length of the CDR3 is 18 residues. V dropped 0 bases and J dropped 0 bases, with 16 bases sitting between them. CDR1 is SGHKS, CDR2 YYEKEE, per germline (reference sequence). Complete variable domain (other parts from reference TRBV5-5 and TRBJ1-5): DAGVTQSPTHLIKTRGQQVTLRCSPISGHKSVSWYQQVLGQGPQFIFQYYEKEERGRGNFPDRFSARQFPNYSSELNVNALLLGDSALYLCASSLVLVAGFSNQPQHFGDGTRLSIL.